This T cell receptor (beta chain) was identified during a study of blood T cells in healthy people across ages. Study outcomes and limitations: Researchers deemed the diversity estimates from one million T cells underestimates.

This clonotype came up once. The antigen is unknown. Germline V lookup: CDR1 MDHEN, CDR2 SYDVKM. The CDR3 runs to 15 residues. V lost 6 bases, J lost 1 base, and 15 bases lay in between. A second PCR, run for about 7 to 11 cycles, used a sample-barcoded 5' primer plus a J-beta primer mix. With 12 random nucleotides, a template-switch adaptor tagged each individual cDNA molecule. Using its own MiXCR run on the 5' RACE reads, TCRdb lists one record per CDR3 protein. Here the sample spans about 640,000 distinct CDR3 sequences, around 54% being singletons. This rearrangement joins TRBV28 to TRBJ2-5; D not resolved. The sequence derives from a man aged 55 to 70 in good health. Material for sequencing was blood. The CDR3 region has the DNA TGTGCCAGCAGCCTCCCCACTTGCGGCCAAGAGACCCAGTACTTC. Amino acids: CASSLPTCGQETQYF.